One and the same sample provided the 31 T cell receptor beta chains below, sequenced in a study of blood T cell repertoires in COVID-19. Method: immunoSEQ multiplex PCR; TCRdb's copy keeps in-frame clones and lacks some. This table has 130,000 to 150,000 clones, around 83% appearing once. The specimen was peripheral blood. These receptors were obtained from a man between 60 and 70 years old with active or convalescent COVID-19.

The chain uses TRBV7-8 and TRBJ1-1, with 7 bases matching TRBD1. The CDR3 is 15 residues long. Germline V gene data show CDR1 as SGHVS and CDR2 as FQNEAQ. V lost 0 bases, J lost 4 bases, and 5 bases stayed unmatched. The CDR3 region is CASSLADRASTEAFF. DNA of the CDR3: TGTGCCAGCAGCTTAGCCGACAGGGCGAGCACTGAAGCTTTCTTT.

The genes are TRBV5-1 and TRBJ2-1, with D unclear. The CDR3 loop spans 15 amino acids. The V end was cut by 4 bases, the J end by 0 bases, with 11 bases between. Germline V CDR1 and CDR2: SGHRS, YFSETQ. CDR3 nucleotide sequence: TGCGCCAGCAGCGAGGAAGGAGTCTCCTACAATGAGCAGTTCTTC. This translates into CASSEEGVSYNEQFF.

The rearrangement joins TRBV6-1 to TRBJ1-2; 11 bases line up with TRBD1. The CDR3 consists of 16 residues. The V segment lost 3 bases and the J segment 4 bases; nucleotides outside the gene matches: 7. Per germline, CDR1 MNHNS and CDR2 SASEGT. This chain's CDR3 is CASSEWGQGVSYGYTF. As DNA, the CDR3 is TGTGCCAGCAGTGAGTGGGGACAGGGGGTCTCCTATGGCTACACCTTC.

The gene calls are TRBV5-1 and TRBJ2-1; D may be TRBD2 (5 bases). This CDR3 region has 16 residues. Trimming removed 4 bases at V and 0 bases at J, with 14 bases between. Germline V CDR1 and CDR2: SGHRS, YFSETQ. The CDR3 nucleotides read TGCGCCAGCAGCCCCTTGAGTCGGGGCTCCTACAATGAGCAGTTCTTC. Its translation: CASSPLSRGSYNEQFF.

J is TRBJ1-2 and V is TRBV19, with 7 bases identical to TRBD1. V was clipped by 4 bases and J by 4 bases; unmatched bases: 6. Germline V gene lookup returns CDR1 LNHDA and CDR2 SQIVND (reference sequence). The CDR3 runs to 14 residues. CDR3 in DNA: TGTGCCAGTAGTAGGAGGGGGCTCGGCTATGGCTACACCTTC. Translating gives CASSRRGLGYGYTF.

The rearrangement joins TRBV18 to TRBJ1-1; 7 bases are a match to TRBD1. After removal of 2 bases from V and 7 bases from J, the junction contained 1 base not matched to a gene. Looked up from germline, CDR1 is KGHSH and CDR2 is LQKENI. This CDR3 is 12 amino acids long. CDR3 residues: CASSPDRVEAFF. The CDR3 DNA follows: TGTGCCAGCTCACCAGACAGGGTTGAAGCTTTCTTT.

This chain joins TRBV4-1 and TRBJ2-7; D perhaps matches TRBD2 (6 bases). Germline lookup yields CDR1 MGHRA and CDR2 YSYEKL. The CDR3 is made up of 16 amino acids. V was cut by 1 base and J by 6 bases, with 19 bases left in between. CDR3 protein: CASSQVGAEGRFEQYF. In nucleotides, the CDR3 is TGCGCCAGCAGCCAAGTGGGAGCCGAGGGGAGGTTCGAGCAGTACTTC.

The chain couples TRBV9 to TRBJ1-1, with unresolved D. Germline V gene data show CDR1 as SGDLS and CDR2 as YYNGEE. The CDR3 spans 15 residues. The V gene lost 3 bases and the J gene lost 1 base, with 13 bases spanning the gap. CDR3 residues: CASSANTNQNTEAFF. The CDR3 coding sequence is TGTGCCAGCAGCGCTAACACTAACCAGAACACTGAAGCTTTCTTT.

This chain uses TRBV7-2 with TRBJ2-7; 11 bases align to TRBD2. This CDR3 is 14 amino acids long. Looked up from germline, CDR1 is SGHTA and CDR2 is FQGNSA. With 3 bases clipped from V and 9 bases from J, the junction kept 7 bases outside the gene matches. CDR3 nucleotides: TGTGCCAGCAGCTTTAGACTAGCGGGGCGTTTGCAGTACTTC. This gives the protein CASSFRLAGRLQYF. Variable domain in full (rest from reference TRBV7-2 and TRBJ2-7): GAGVSQSPSNKVTEKGKDVELRCDPISGHTALYWYRQSLGQGLEFLIYFQGNSAPDKSGLPSDRFSAERTGGSVSTLTIQRTQQEDSAVYLCASSFRLAGRLQYFGPGTRLTVT.

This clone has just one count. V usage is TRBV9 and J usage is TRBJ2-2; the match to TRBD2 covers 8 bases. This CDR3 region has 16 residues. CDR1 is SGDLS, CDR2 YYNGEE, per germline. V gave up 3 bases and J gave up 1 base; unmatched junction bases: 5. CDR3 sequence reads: CASSALAGVNTGELFF. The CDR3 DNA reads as TGTGCCAGCAGCGCCCTAGCGGGTGTGAACACCGGGGAGCTGTTTTTT.

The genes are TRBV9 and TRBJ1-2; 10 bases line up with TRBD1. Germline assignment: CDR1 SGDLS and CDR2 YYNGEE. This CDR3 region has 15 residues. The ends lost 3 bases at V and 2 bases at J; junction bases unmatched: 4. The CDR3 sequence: CASSARQGANYGYTF. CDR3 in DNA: TGTGCCAGCAGCGCCAGACAGGGGGCGAACTATGGCTACACCTTC. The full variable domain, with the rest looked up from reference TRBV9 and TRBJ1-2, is DSGVTQTPKHLITATGQRVTLRCSPRSGDLSVYWYQQSLDQGLQFLIQYYNGEERAKGNILERFSAQQFPDLHSELNLSSLELGDSALYFCASSARQGANYGYTFGSGTRLTVV.

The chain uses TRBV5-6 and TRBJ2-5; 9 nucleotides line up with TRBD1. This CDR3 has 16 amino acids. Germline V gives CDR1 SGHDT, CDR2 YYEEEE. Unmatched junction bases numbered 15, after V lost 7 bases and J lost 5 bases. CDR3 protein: CASGLETGGVVETQYF. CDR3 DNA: TGTGCCAGCGGACTTGAGACAGGGGGAGTCGTCGAGACCCAGTACTTC.

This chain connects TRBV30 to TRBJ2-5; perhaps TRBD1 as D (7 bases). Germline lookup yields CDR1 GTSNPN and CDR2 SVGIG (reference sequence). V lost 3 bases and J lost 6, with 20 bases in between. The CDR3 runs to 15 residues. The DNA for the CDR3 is TGTGCCTGGAGGCGCGGGACAGTTCAATCGAAGACCCAGTACTTC. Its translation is CAWRRGTVQSKTQYF. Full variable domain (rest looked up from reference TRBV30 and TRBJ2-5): SQTIHQWPATLVQPVGSPLSLECTVEGTSNPNLYWYRQAAGRGLQLLFYSVGIGQISSEVPQNLSASRPQDRQFILSSKKLLLSDSGFYLCAWRRGTVQSKTQYFGPGTRLLVL.

This CDR3 is CATSADSYNEQFF. The CDR3 DNA reads TGTGCCACCAGTGCAGATTCCTACAATGAGCAGTTCTTC. The chain joins TRBV24-1 to TRBJ2-1; D gene uncertain. Germline values: CDR1 KGHDR, CDR2 SFDVKD. The ends were cut back, 5 bases at V and 1 base at J, with 5 bases in the middle. This CDR3 spans 13 amino acids.

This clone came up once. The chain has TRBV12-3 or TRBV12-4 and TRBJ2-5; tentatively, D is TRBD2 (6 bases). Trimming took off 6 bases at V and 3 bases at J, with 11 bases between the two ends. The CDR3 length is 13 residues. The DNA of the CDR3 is TGTGCCAGCAGCGCCCCTAGCGAAGAGACCCAGTACTTC. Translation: CASSAPSEETQYF.

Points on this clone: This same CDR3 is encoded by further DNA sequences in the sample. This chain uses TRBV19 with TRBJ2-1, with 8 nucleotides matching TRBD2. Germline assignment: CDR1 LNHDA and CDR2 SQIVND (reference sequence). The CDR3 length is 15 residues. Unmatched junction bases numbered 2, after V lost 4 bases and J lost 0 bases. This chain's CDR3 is CASSTLAGSYNEQFF. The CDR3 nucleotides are TGTGCCAGTAGTACCCTAGCGGGCTCCTACAATGAGCAGTTCTTC.

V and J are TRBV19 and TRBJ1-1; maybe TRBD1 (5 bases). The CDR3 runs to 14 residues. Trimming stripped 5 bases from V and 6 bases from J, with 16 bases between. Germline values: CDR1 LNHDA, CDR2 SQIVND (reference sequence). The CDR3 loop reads CASSAGEGFSEAFF. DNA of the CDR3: TGTGCCAGTAGTGCCGGGGAGGGGTTCTCTGAAGCTTTCTTT.

CDR3 sequence reads: CASSQGVILDSHGYTF. CDR3 DNA sequence: TGCGCCAGCAGCCAAGGGGTGATTTTGGACAGTCACGGCTACACCTTC. The chain has TRBV4-3 and TRBJ1-2; TRBD1 might be the D (6 bases). This CDR3 region has 16 residues. Germline V gene lookup returns CDR1 LGHNA and CDR2 YSLEER. Trimming left V 1 base short and J 8 bases short, with 20 bases between.

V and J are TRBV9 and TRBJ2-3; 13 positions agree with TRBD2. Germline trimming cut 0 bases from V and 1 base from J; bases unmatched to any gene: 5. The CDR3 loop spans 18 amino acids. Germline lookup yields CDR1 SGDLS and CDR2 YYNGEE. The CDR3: CASSVGPLAGGRTDTQYF. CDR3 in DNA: TGTGCCAGCAGCGTAGGGCCACTAGCGGGGGGGCGCACAGATACGCAGTATTTT.

The CDR3 DNA reads as TGTGCCAGCAGGGGGAGGGCCTCGGGTAATCAGCCCCAGCATTTT. Residues: CASRGRASGNQPQHF. V usage is TRBV6-5 and J usage is TRBJ1-5; D gene uncertain. Germline lookup yields CDR1 MNHEY and CDR2 SVGAGI. This CDR3 contains 15 residues. V was trimmed by 6 bases and J by 4 bases, leaving 16 bases between them.

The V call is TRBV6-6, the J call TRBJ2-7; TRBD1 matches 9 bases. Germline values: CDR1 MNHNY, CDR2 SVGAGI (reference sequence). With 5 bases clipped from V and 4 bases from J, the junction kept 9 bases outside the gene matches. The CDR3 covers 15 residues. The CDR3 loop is CASSPRDRVEYEQYF. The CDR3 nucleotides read TGTGCCAGCAGTCCCCGGGACAGGGTTGAATACGAGCAGTACTTC.

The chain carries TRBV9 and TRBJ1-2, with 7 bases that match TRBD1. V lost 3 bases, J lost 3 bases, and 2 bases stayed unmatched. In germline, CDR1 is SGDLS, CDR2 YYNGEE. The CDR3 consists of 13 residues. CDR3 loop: CASSADRDYGYTF. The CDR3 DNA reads TGTGCCAGCAGCGCTGACAGGGACTATGGCTACACCTTC.

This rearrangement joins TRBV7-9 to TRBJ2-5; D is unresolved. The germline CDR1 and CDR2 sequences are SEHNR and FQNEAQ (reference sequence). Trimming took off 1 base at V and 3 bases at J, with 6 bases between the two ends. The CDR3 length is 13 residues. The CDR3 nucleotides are TGTGCCAGCAGCTTAGTCGTAGAAGAGACCCAGTACTTC. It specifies CASSLVVEETQYF.

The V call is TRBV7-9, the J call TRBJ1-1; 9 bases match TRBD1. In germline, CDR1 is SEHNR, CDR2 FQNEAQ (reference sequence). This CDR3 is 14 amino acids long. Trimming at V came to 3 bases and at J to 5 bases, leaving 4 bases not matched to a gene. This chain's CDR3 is CASSFEQGATEAFF. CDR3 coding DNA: TGTGCCAGCAGCTTCGAACAGGGGGCGACTGAAGCTTTCTTT.

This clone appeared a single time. As DNA, the CDR3 is TGTGCCAGCAGTTACTCCGGGACAGGGGCCCCAGATACGCAGTATTTT. The encoded protein is CASSYSGTGAPDTQYF. The chain is built from TRBV6-5 and TRBJ2-3, with TRBD1 matching over 10 bases. Trimming removed 0 bases from V and 4 bases from J; junction bases left unmatched: 4. The CDR3 consists of 16 residues. CDR1 and CDR2 from the germline V gene are MNHEY and SVGAGI.

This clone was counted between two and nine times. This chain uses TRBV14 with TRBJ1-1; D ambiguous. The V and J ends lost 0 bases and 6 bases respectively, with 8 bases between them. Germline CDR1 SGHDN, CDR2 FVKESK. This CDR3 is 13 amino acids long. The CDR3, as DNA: TGTGCCAGCAGCCAAGATTATGTAGCTGAAGCTTTCTTT. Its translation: CASSQDYVAEAFF.

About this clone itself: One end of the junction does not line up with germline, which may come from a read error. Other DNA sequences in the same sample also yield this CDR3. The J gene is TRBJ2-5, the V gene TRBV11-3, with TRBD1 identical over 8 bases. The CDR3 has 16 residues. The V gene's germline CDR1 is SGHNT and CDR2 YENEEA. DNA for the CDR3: TGTGCCAGCAGCATTTGGACAGGGAAGACACAAGAGACTCAGTACTTC. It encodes CASSIWTGKTQETQYF.

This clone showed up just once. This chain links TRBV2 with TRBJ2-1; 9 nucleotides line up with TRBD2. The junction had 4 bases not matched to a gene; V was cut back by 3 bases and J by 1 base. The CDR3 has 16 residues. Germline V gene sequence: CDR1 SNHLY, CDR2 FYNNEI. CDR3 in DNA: TGTGCCAGCAGTGACTGGACTAGCGTATCCTACAATGAGCAGTTCTTC. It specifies CASSDWTSVSYNEQFF.

The CDR3 loop is CAWRAVYRRNTEAFF. The DNA for the CDR3 is TGTGCCTGGAGAGCGGTTTATAGGAGGAACACTGAAGCTTTCTTT. The genes are TRBV30 and TRBJ1-1, with no clear D. Looked up from germline, CDR1 is GTSNPN and CDR2 is SVGIG (reference sequence). CDR3 length: 15 amino acids. The V and J ends lost 3 bases and 1 base respectively, with 15 bases between them.

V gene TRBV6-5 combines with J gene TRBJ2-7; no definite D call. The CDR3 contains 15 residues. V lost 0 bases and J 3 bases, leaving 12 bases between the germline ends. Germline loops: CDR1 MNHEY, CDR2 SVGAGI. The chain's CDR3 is CASSYSTHGYYEQYF. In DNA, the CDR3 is TGTGCCAGCAGTTACTCGACACACGGATACTACGAGCAGTACTTC.

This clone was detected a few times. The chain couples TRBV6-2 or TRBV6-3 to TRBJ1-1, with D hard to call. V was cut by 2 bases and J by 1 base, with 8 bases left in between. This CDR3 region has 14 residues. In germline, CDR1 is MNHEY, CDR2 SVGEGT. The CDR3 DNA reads TGTGCCAGCAGTTACATCCAGGAGAACACTGAAGCTTTCTTT. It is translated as CASSYIQENTEAFF.